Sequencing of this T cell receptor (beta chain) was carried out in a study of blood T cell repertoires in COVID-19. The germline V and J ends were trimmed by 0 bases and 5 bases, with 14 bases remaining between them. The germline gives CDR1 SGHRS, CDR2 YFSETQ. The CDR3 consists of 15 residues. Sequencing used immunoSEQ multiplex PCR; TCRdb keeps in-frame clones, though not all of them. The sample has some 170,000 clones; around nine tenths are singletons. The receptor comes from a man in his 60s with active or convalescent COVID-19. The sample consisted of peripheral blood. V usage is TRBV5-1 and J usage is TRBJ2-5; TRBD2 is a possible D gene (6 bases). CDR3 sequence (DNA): TGCGCCAGCAGCTTGGAGCTAGCGAAGAGGGAGACCCAGTACTTC. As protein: CASSLELAKRETQYF.